These T cell receptor beta chains were read from a single sample in a study of vaccination and CD4 T cells after COVID-19. TCRdb itself ran the PCR reads through MiXCR, one entry per CDR3 protein. In the table there are fewer than 20,000 distinct CDR3 sequences, approximately 40% of which are singletons. What these receptors recognize is not known. The specimen was CD4+ T cells from blood, cultured in vitro, collected after SARS-CoV-2 vaccination. These receptor sequences come from a human donor who had recovered from COVID-19. Each CDR3 is given with its conserved first and last residue. The D gene is left open where the match is weak. For some rows the clone size is stated as once, few or many, or as a class when expanded; others skip it.

clone_size j_call d_call v_call cdr3_aa cdr3_nt
- TRBJ1-1 TRBD1 TRBV19 CASKQGASGTEAFF TGTGCCAGTAAGCAGGGGGCGAGCGGCACTGAAGCTTTCTTT
- TRBJ1-1 TRBD1 TRBV11-3 CASSFTGGNTEAFF TGTGCCAGCAGCTTTACAGGGGGGAACACTGAAGCTTTCTTT
once TRBJ1-2 TRBD1 TRBV4-1 CASSQERGRNYGYTF TGCGCCAGCAGCCAAGAAAGGGGGCGAAACTATGGCTACACCTTC
few TRBJ1-1 - TRBV11-3 CASSSNQGQPMNTEAFF TGTGCCAGCAGCTCGAACCAAGGACAGCCCATGAACACTGAAGCTTTCTTT
- TRBJ1-6 TRBD1 TRBV7-9 CASSLGDRDSPLHF TGCGCCAGCAGCTTGGGGGACAGGGATTCACCCCTCCACTTT
few TRBJ2-2 TRBD1 TRBV20-1 CSASRTGGQGGELFF TGCAGTGCTAGTCGGACAGGGGGCCAGGGCGGGGAGCTGTTTTTT
few TRBJ1-6 - TRBV15 CATSRRTANSPLHF TGTGCCACCAGCCGACGGACAGCTAATTCACCCCTCCACTTT
once TRBJ1-6 TRBD1 TRBV6-5 CASSYSGWIGGSPLHF TGTGCCAGCAGTTACTCGGGGTGGATAGGGGGCTCACCCCTCCACTTT
- TRBJ1-6 - TRBV4-1 CASSPRFPYEPLHF TGCGCCAGCAGCCCCAGGTTCCCTTATGAACCCCTCCACTTT
few TRBJ1-2 - TRBV7-2 CASSPGAYYGYTF TGTGCCAGCAGCCCAGGGGCCTACTATGGCTACACCTTC
medium-sized TRBJ1-2 - TRBV7-9 CASSSGGGVNYGYTF TGTGCCAGCAGTTCAGGAGGGGGAGTGAACTATGGCTACACCTTC
- TRBJ2-1 - TRBV2 CASSEVRGQEQFF TGTGCCAGCAGTGAAGTAAGAGGCCAAGAGCAGTTCTTC
- TRBJ1-2 - TRBV20-1 CSALRTEGYGYTF TGCAGTGCACTCCGGACAGAGGGCTATGGCTACACCTTC
- TRBJ2-4 - TRBV7-2 CASSLVGSKNIQYF TGTGCCAGCAGCTTAGTCGGCTCCAAAAACATTCAGTACTTC
- TRBJ2-7 - TRBV28 CASSESRASFYEQYF TGTGCCAGCAGTGAATCACGCGCATCCTTCTACGAGCAGTACTTC
- TRBJ2-1 TRBD1 TRBV19 CASSIVGQGYNEQFF TGTGCCAGTAGTATAGTGGGACAGGGGTACAATGAGCAGTTCTTC
- TRBJ2-7 TRBD1 TRBV28 CASRRQGDSYEQYF TGTGCCAGCAGGCGACAGGGCGATTCCTACGAGCAGTACTTC
few TRBJ1-2 - TRBV5-1 CASSLGGYDGYTF TGCGCCAGCAGCTTGGGAGGGTACGATGGCTACACCTTC
- TRBJ1-4 TRBD1 TRBV20-1 CSARIPGQGNEKLFF TGCAGTGCCCGTATACCGGGACAGGGGAATGAAAAACTGTTTTTT
once TRBJ2-7 TRBD2 TRBV10-3 CAIRREGSSYEQYF TGTGCCATCAGAAGGGAGGGAAGCTCCTACGAGCAGTACTTC
- TRBJ2-5 TRBD1 TRBV28 CASSLGSHGTGRGETQYF TGTGCCAGCAGTTTGGGAAGCCACGGGACAGGTCGGGGAGAGACCCAGTACTTC
few TRBJ2-7 TRBD1 TRBV7-8 CASSSGTGAHYEQYF TGTGCCAGCAGTTCCGGGACAGGGGCACACTACGAGCAGTACTTC
- TRBJ2-1 TRBD2 TRBV24-1 CATSDGWGTRTSGGGQFF TGTGCCACCAGTGATGGCTGGGGCACACGTACTAGCGGGGGGGGGCAGTTCTTC